The T cell receptor (beta chain) under discussion was sequenced for a study of blood T cell repertoires in COVID-19. Looking at the study overall: The origin of the acute and convalescent COVID-19 samples was the United States, Italy and Spain.

With regard to this clone: Within the sample, other DNA sequences also encode this same CDR3.

In the original analysis: Nucleated cell number was recorded as an estimate derived from reference gene primer amplification. Some clones are missing from TCRdb's copy, which holds only in-frame ones; the method was immunoSEQ multiplex PCR. V and J calls and clone size are as listed in that table; D and trimming were resolved from the DNA. The sample includes about 230,000 clones, under 85% of them seen just once. Recruited during active infection, patients (from Seattle) were subsequently followed longitudinally. CDR1 and CDR2 from the germline V gene are SNHLY and FYNNEI. Trimming cost V 4 bases and J 4 bases; bases outside gene matches: 4. The CDR3 has 14 amino acids.

The TCR was taken from a woman in her 30s with COVID-19, enrolled during active disease. The V and J genes are TRBV2 and TRBJ1-5; TRBD1 agrees at 7 bases. Sequences were obtained from peripheral blood. The CDR3 loop is CASSGTGGNQPQHF. The CDR3 DNA reads as TGTGCCAGCAGTGGGACAGGCGGGAATCAGCCCCAGCATTTT.